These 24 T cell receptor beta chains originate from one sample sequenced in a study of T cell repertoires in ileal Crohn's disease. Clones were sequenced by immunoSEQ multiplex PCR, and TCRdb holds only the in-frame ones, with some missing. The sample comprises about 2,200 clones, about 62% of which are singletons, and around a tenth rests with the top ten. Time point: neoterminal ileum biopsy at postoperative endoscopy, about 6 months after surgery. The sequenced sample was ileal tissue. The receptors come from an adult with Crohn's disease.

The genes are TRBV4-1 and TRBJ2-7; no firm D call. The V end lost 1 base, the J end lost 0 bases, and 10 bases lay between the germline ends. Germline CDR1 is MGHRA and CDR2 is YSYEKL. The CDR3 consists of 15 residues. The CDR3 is CASSQGGTNSYEQYF. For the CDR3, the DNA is TGCGCCAGCAGCCAAGGTGGCACGAACTCCTACGAGCAGTACTTC.

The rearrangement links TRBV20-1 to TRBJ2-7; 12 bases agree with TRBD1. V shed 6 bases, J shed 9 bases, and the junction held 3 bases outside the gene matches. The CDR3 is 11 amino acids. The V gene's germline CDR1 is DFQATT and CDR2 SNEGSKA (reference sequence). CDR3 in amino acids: CSAGTGGVQYF. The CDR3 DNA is TGCAGTGCCGGGACAGGGGGCGTGCAGTACTTC.

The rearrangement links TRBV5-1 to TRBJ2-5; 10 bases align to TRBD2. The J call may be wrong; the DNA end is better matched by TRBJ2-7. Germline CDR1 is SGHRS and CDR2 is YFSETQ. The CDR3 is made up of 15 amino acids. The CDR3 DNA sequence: TGCGCCAGCAGCTTGGGGCTAGCGGGAGCCTACGAGCAGTACTTC. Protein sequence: CASSLGLAGAYEQYF.

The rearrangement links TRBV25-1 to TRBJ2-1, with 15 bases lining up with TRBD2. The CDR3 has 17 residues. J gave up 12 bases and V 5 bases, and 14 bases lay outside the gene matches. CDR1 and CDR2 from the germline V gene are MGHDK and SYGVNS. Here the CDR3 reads CASSPEGTGLAGGRQFF. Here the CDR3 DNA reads TGTGCCAGCAGTCCTGAAGGTACCGGACTAGCGGGGGGGAGGCAGTTCTTC.

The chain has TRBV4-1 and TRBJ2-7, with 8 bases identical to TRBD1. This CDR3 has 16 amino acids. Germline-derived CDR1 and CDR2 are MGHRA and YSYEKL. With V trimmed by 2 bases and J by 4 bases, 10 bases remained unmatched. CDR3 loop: CASSQRSSGGIYEQYF. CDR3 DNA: TGCGCCAGCAGCCAACGTTCCTCAGGGGGCATATACGAGCAGTACTTC.

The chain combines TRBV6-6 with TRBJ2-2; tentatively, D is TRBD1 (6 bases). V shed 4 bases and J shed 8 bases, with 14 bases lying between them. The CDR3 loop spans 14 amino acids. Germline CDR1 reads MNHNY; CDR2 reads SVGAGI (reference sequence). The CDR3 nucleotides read TGTGCCAGCAGTTTTAATCTACAGGGAGGGGAGCTGTTTTTT. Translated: CASSFNLQGGELFF.

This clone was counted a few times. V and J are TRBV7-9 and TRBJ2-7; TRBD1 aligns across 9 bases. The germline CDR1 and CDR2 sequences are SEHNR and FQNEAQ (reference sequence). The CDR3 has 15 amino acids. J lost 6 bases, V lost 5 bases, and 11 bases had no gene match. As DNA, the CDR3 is TGTGCCAGCAGCCGGATAACAGGGGGCGCGGCCGAGCAGTACTTC. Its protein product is CASSRITGGAAEQYF.

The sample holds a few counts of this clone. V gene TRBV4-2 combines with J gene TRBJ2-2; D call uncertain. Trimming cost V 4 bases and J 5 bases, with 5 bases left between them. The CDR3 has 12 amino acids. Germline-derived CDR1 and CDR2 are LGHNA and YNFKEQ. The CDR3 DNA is TGTGCCAGCAGCCTAATTACCGGGGAGCTGTTTTTT. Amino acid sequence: CASSLITGELFF.

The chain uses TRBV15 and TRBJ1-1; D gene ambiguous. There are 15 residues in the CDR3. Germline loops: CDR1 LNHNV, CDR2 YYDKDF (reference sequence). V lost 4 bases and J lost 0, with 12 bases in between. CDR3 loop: CATSKPGGMNTEAFF. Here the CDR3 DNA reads TGTGCCACCAGCAAACCGGGAGGGATGAACACTGAAGCTTTCTTT.

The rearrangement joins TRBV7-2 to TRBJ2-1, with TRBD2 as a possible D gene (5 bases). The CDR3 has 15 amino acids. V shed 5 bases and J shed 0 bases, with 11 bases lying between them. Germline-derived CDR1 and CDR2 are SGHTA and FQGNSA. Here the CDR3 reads CASSSSVSSYNEQFF. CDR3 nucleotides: TGTGCCAGCAGCAGTAGCGTTAGCTCCTACAATGAGCAGTTCTTC.

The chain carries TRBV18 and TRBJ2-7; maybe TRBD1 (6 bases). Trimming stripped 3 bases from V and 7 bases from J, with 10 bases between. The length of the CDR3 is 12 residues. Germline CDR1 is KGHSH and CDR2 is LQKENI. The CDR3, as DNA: TGTGCCAGCTCACCCGGACAGTTTGAGCAGTACTTC. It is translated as CASSPGQFEQYF.

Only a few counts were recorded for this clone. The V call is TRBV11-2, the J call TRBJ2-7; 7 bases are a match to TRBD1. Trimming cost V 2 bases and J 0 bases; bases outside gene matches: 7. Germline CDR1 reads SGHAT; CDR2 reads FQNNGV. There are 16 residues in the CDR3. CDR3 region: CASSLPGQRPSYEQYF. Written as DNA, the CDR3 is TGTGCCAGCAGCTTACCGGGACAGCGCCCCTCCTACGAGCAGTACTTC. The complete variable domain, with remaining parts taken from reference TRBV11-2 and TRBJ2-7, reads EAGVAQSPRYKIIEKRQSVAFWCNPISGHATLYWYQQILGQGPKLLIQFQNNGVVDDSQLPKDRFSAERLKGVDSTLKIQPAKLEDSAVYLCASSLPGQRPSYEQYFGPGTRLTVT.

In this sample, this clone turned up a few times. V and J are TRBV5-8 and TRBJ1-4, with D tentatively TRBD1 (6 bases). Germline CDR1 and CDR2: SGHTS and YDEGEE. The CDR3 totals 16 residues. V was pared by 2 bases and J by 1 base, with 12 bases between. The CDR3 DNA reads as TGTGCCAGCAGCTTCAGGGGCTTCGGAACTAATGAAAAACTGTTTTTT. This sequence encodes CASSFRGFGTNEKLFF.

CDR3 protein: CASSEATSKTDTQYF. In nucleotides, the CDR3 is TGTGCCAGCAGTGAAGCTACTAGTAAGACAGATACGCAGTATTTT. The chain has TRBV6-1 and TRBJ2-3, with a weak D call TRBD2 (5 bases). The V end lost 0 bases, the J end lost 3 bases, and 10 bases lay between the germline ends. Germline V CDR1 and CDR2: MNHNS, SASEGT. There are 15 residues in the CDR3.

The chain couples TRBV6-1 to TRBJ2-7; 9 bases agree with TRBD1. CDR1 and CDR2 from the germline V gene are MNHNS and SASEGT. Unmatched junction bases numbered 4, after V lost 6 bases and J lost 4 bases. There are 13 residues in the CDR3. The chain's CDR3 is CASRTGGSYEQYF. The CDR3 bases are TGTGCCAGCAGGACAGGGGGTAGTTACGAGCAGTACTTC.

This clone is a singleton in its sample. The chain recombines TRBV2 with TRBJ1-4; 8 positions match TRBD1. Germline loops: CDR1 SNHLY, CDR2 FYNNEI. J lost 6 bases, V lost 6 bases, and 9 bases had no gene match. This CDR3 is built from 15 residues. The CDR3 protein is CASRGPRGQDEKLFF. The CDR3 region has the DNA TGTGCCAGCAGGGGTCCCAGGGGGCAAGATGAAAAACTGTTTTTT.

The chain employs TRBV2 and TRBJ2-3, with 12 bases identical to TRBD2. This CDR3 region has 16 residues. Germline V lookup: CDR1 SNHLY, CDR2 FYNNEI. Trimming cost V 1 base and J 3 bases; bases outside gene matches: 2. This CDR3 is CASSEGGLAGTDTQYF. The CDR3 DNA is TGTGCCAGCAGTGAAGGAGGACTAGCGGGGACAGATACGCAGTATTTT.

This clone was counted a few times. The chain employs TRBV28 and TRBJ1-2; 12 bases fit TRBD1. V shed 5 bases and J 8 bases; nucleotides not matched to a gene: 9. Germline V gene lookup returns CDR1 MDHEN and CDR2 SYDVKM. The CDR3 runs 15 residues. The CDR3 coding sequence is TGTGCCAGCAGTCTGCGGGACAGGGGGCGACAAGGCTACACCTTC. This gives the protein CASSLRDRGRQGYTF.

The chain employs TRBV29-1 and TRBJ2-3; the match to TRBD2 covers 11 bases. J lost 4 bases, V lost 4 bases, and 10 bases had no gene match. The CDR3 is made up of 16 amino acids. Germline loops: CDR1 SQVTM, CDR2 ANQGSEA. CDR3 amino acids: CSVGGLAGGSADTQYF. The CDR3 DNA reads TGCAGCGTTGGGGGCCTAGCGGGAGGTTCGGCAGATACGCAGTATTTT.

The CDR3 loop reads CASSEITWGGLGNTEAFF. The CDR3 DNA reads as TGTGCCAGCAGTGAAATCACCTGGGGGGGGCTGGGGAACACTGAAGCTTTCTTT. J is TRBJ1-1 and V is TRBV25-1; TRBD1 is a possible D gene (6 bases). Germline CDR1 and CDR2: MGHDK and SYGVNS. The CDR3 has 18 amino acids. Trimming took off 2 bases at V and 1 base at J, with 20 bases between the two ends. The whole variable domain, filled in from reference TRBV25-1 and TRBJ1-1, reads EADIYQTPRYLVIGTGKKITLECSQTMGHDKMYWYQQDPGMELHLIHYSYGVNSTEKGDLSSESTVSRIRTEHFPLTLESARPSHTSQYLCASSEITWGGLGNTEAFFGQGTRLTVV.

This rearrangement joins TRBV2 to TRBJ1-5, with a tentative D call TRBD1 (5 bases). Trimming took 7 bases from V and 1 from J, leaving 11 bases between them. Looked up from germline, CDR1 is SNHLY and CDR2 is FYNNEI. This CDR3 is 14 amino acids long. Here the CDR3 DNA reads TGTGCCAGCACAGACAGCAACAGCAATCAGCCCCAGCATTTT. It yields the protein CASTDSNSNQPQHF.

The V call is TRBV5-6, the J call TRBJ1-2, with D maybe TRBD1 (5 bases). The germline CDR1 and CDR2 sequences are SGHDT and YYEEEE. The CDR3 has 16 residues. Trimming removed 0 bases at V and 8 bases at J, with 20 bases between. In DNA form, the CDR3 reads TGTGCCAGCAGCTTGGGGATGATCAGCGCAGGGATCGGCTACACCTTC. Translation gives CASSLGMISAGIGYTF.

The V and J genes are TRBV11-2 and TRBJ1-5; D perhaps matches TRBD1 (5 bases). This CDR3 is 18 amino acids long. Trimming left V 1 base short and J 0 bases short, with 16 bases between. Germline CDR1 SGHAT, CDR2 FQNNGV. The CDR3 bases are TGTGCCAGCAGCTTAGGCGGGGGGGGAGAATATAGCAATCAGCCCCAGCATTTT. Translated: CASSLGGGGEYSNQPQHF.

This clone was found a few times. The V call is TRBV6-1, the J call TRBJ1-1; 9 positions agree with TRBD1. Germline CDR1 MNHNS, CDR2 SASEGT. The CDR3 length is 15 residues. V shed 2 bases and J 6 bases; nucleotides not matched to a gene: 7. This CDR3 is CASSESGQGKAEAFF. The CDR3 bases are TGTGCCAGCAGTGAAAGTGGACAGGGGAAAGCTGAAGCTTTCTTT.